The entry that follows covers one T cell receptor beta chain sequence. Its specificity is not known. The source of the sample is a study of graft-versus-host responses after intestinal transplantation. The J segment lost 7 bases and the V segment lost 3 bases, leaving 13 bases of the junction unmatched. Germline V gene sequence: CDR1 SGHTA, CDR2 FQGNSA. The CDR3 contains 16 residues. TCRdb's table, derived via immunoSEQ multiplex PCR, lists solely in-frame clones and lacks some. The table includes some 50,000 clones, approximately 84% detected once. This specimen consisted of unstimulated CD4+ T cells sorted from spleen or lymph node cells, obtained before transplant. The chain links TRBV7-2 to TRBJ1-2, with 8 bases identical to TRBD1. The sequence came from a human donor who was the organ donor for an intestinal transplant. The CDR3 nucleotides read TGTGCCAGCAGCTTGGTGTTTTCTGGGCAGGGGGCTGGCTACACCTTC. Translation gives CASSLVFSGQGAGYTF.